This T cell receptor beta chain came from a study of response to subunit inactivated influenza vaccine. Germline CDR1 and CDR2: MDHEN and SYDVKM. V trimming: 10 bases; J trimming: 5 bases; junction bases outside the gene matches: 6. The CDR3 is 13 residues long. This clonotype came up a few times. MiXCR, run by TCRdb on the RT-PCR reads, gives a single entry per CDR3 protein. The table has 500,000 to 600,000 distinct CDR3 sequences, roughly 12% seen once. This sample comprised PBMCs from blood, obtained on the day of vaccination. The J gene is TRBJ1-5, the V gene TRBV28; 9 bases fit TRBD1. The sequence was collected from a man aged 50-60 years who received an inactivated influenza vaccine. The CDR3 DNA reads as TGTGCCACCTCGACAGGGGGGTATCAGCCCCAGCATTTT. This sequence encodes CATSTGGYQPQHF.